The rows below give T cell receptor beta chains drawn from one sample of a study of blood T cells in healthy people across ages. Via MiXCR, TCRdb re-called the 5' RACE reads, giving one row per CDR3 protein. Of 710,000 or so distinct CDR3 sequences in the sample, approximately 29% were seen once. Sequenced input: blood. The receptors stem from an elderly woman in good health. CDR3s include the opening cysteine and the closing phenylalanine or tryptophan. Fields, in order: V gene, D gene, clone size, J gene, CDR3 protein, CDR3 DNA. A D gene is named only where the DNA matches it firmly. Clone size is shown for a subset of rows, as once, few, many or a class of expanded clone.

TRBV29-1,NA,NA,TRBJ2-5,CSVGGRFRQETQYF,TGCAGCGTTGGGGGAAGGTTCCGTCAAGAGACCCAGTACTTC
TRBV28,NA,NA,TRBJ1-6,CASSTHGSGNSPLHF,TGTGCCAGCAGCACCCACGGGTCGGGGAATTCACCCCTCCACTTT
TRBV18,TRBD1,few,TRBJ2-5,CASTTGTGLIQYF,TGTGCCAGCACAACCGGGACAGGGCTGATCCAGTACTTC
TRBV5-1,TRBD2,many,TRBJ2-1,CASSPRSGGTYNEQFF,TGCGCCAGCAGCCCTAGGTCGGGGGGGACCTACAATGAGCAGTTCTTC
TRBV6-5,TRBD1,NA,TRBJ1-2,CASSSGTGVLRYSYTF,TGTGCCAGCAGTTCCGGGACAGGGGTCCTCCGCTATAGCTACACCTTC
TRBV6-2/TRBV6-3,NA,many,TRBJ2-7,CASRKIAYEQYF,TGTGCCAGCAGGAAGATTGCCTACGAGCAGTACTTC
TRBV10-3,NA,NA,TRBJ1-1,CAINRQSGAEAFF,TGTGCCATCAATAGACAGAGTGGGGCTGAAGCTTTCTTT
TRBV28,TRBD1,few,TRBJ2-1,CASSSPGQGRNEQFF,TGTGCCAGCAGTTCACCCGGACAGGGACGCAATGAGCAGTTCTTC
TRBV20-1,NA,many,TRBJ1-6,CSARTRVANSPLHF,TGCAGTGCTAGAACAAGGGTTGCCAATTCACCCCTCCACTTT
TRBV10-2,TRBD2,NA,TRBJ2-3,CASSETSGVLYTQYF,TGCGCCAGCAGTGAGACTAGCGGGGTTCTTTATACGCAGTATTTT
TRBV27,NA,many,TRBJ2-7,CASSEQGGLAYEQYF,TGTGCCAGCAGCGAACAGGGGGGGTTAGCCTACGAGCAGTACTTC
TRBV5-1,NA,NA,TRBJ2-5,CASSASQETQYF,TGCGCCAGCAGCGCGTCTCAGGAGACCCAGTACTTC
TRBV24-1,TRBD1,many,TRBJ1-2,CATSDARQGSGYTF,TGTGCCACCAGTGATGCGCGACAGGGCTCTGGCTACACCTTC
TRBV20-1,NA,few,TRBJ2-3,CSAKTARIPDTQYF,TGCAGTGCAAAGACAGCGAGGATACCAGATACGCAGTATTTT
TRBV7-3,TRBD1,NA,TRBJ1-3,CASSQDRDWNTIYF,TGTGCCAGCAGCCAGGACAGGGATTGGAACACCATATATTTT
TRBV5-1,NA,many,TRBJ2-7,CASSRSWDTQYF,TGCGCCAGCAGCCGTTCTTGGGATACCCAGTACTTC
TRBV7-2,NA,many,TRBJ1-1,CASSPFNTEAFF,TGTGCCAGCAGCCCCTTTAACACTGAAGCTTTCTTT
TRBV20-1,TRBD2,NA,TRBJ2-5,CSASPPLAGWETQYF,TGCAGTGCTAGTCCCCCACTAGCGGGGTGGGAGACCCAGTACTTC
TRBV6-1,NA,few,TRBJ1-2,CASKRMTGTSYGNTF,TGTGCCAGCAAAAGGATGACAGGCACTAGCTATGGCAACACCTTC
TRBV6-6,NA,many,TRBJ1-2,CASSTRGSNYGYTF,TGTGCCAGCAGTACCCGTGGGAGTAACTATGGCTACACCTTC
TRBV12-3/TRBV12-4,NA,few,TRBJ2-2,CASSTLDTGELFF,TGTGCCAGCAGTACCTTGGACACCGGGGAGCTGTTTTTT
TRBV11-1,NA,many,TRBJ2-1,CASSLEGQTYNEQFF,TGTGCCAGCAGCTTAGAAGGACAGACGTACAATGAGCAGTTCTTC
TRBV20-1,TRBD1,once,TRBJ1-1,CSAQGGANTEAFF,TGCAGTGCTCAGGGGGGGGCCAACACTGAAGCTTTCTTT
TRBV7-8,NA,NA,TRBJ2-2,CASSLGGPSRNTGELFF,TGTGCCAGCAGCCTCGGGGGACCCTCGAGGAACACCGGGGAGCTGTTTTTT
TRBV4-2,TRBD2,many,TRBJ2-3,CASSPARGGEADTQYF,TGTGCCAGCAGCCCGGCCCGGGGGGGGGAAGCAGATACGCAGTATTTT
TRBV27,TRBD1,NA,TRBJ1-2,CASSLSVGQGTYGYTF,TGTGCCAGCAGTTTATCGGTAGGACAGGGAACCTATGGCTACACCTTC
TRBV6-2/TRBV6-3,TRBD2,NA,TRBJ2-1,CASLRRGTSMVNEQFF,TGTGCCAGCCTCAGGCGGGGGACTAGCATGGTTAATGAGCAGTTCTTC
TRBV4-2,TRBD1,NA,TRBJ2-1,CASSQDRSGGINEQFF,TGTGCCAGCAGCCAAGATCGGTCAGGGGGAATCAATGAGCAGTTCTTC
TRBV7-3,TRBD1,many,TRBJ2-3,CASSYGTDSSTDTQYF,TGTGCCAGCAGCTACGGGACAGACTCTAGCACAGATACGCAGTATTTT
TRBV12-3/TRBV12-4,NA,NA,TRBJ2-7,CASSLHMTAYEQYF,TGTGCCAGCAGTTTACACATGACCGCCTACGAGCAGTACTTC
TRBV10-3,TRBD1,many,TRBJ1-1,CATGTGATNTEAFF,TGTGCCACCGGGACAGGGGCGACGAACACTGAAGCTTTCTTT
TRBV7-9,TRBD1,NA,TRBJ2-2,CASSPRQGAGTGELFF,TGTGCCAGCAGCCCGAGACAGGGGGCGGGCACCGGGGAGCTGTTTTTT
TRBV6-6,NA,once,TRBJ1-5,CASSYSMDQPQHF,TGTGCCAGCAGTTACTCGATGGATCAGCCCCAGCATTTT
TRBV28,NA,NA,TRBJ1-5,CASSSIGLTQHF,TGTGCCAGCAGTAGTATCGGGCTGACCCAGCATTTT
TRBV30,NA,NA,TRBJ1-4,CAWRGPSTNEKLFF,TGTGCCTGGAGGGGCCCGTCAACTAATGAAAAACTGTTTTTT
TRBV10-3,TRBD2,many,TRBJ2-3,CAISENREAGTDTQYF,TGTGCCATCAGTGAAAATCGGGAGGCCGGCACAGATACGCAGTATTTT
TRBV15,NA,many,TRBJ2-6,CATSRVGSGANVLTF,TGTGCCACCAGCCGAGTGGGATCTGGGGCCAACGTCCTGACTTTC
TRBV7-2,TRBD2,NA,TRBJ2-7,CASSSSGGFSYEQYF,TGTGCCAGCAGCTCCAGCGGGGGGTTCTCCTACGAGCAGTACTTC
TRBV7-9,NA,NA,TRBJ2-5,CASSTDGATQYF,TGTGCCAGCAGTACCGACGGAGCGACCCAGTACTTC
TRBV5-1,TRBD1,many,TRBJ1-5,CASRQGQGGNQPQHF,TGCGCCAGCAGGCAGGGACAGGGCGGCAATCAGCCCCAGCATTTT
TRBV5-1,TRBD1,many,TRBJ2-1,CASSLASGTGAYNEQFF,TGCGCCAGCAGCTTGGCCTCGGGGACAGGGGCCTACAATGAGCAGTTCTTC
TRBV7-2,NA,many,TRBJ2-7,CASSFLVDPSYEQYF,TGTGCCAGCAGCTTTCTCGTGGACCCCTCCTACGAGCAGTACTTC
TRBV6-6,NA,many,TRBJ2-1,CASRSQGANEQFF,TGTGCCAGCAGGTCCCAGGGAGCGAATGAGCAGTTCTTC
TRBV28,TRBD1,NA,TRBJ2-6,CASSLGIRGKVSGANVLTF,TGTGCCAGCAGTTTGGGAATCAGGGGGAAGGTCTCTGGGGCCAACGTCCTGACTTTC
TRBV6-1,TRBD2,many,TRBJ2-4,CASSGGGVENIQYF,TGTGCCAGCAGTGGCGGGGGGGTCGAAAACATTCAGTACTTC
TRBV5-1,NA,few,TRBJ2-2,CASSLGLRDTGELFF,TGCGCCAGCAGCTTAGGTTTACGGGACACCGGGGAGCTGTTTTTT
TRBV2,NA,many,TRBJ1-2,CAILQGSDYGYTF,TGTGCCATTCTCCAGGGGTCGGACTATGGCTACACCTTC
TRBV7-2,NA,NA,TRBJ2-7,CASSFSRVTSYEQYF,TGTGCCAGCAGCTTCTCGCGGGTTACCTCCTACGAGCAGTACTTC
TRBV20-1,TRBD2,NA,TRBJ2-5,CSAAPGGWETQYF,TGCAGTGCTGCGCCGGGAGGGTGGGAGACCCAGTACTTC
TRBV5-1,TRBD2,NA,TRBJ2-1,CASSGFLAGGAYNEQFF,TGCGCCAGCAGCGGGTTTCTAGCGGGAGGTGCCTACAATGAGCAGTTCTTC
TRBV19,TRBD2,NA,TRBJ2-5,CASRRSGGHKETQYF,TGTGCCAGTAGGAGAAGCGGGGGGCACAAAGAGACCCAGTACTTC
TRBV29-1,TRBD1,many,TRBJ2-7,CSVRDSSYEQYF,TGCAGCGTTCGGGACAGCTCCTACGAGCAGTACTTC
TRBV20-1,TRBD1,NA,TRBJ2-3,CSAPRQGTSLSTQYF,TGCAGTGCTCCGCGACAGGGGACCAGTTTATCTACGCAGTATTTT
TRBV7-3,TRBD1,many,TRBJ2-5,CASSLDRGLGETQYF,TGTGCCAGCAGCTTGGACAGGGGGCTAGGAGAGACCCAGTACTTC
TRBV7-9,TRBD1,NA,TRBJ2-3,CASSAGTGDRYTQYF,TGTGCCAGCAGCGCCGGGACAGGGGATCGATATACGCAGTATTTT
TRBV7-2,NA,many,TRBJ2-7,CASSLGAISYEQYF,TGTGCCAGCAGCTTAGGGGCTATCTCCTACGAGCAGTACTTC
TRBV29-1,NA,many,TRBJ2-3,CSVEVGDTQYF,TGCAGCGTTGAAGTAGGAGATACGCAGTATTTT
TRBV20-1,TRBD1,few,TRBJ1-1,CSASSGTAMNTEAFF,TGCAGTGCTAGTTCGGGGACAGCTATGAACACTGAAGCTTTCTTT